A single sample is the source of the 22 T cell receptor beta chains below, sequenced in a study of T cell responses to AZD1222 COVID-19 vaccine. Clones were sequenced by immunoSEQ multiplex PCR, and TCRdb holds only the in-frame ones, with some missing. In the table there are about 200,000 clones, 90% to 95% of which are singletons. The sequencing used peripheral blood, collected 28 days after the second dose of the MenACWY control vaccine. These receptor sequences come from an adult who received the MenACWY meningococcal vaccine as a control.

The chain couples TRBV27 to TRBJ2-3; 11 bases match TRBD1. With V trimmed by 5 bases and J by 4 bases, 5 bases remained unmatched. The CDR3 runs 15 residues. Germline V CDR1 and CDR2: MNHEY, SMNVEV (reference sequence). This CDR3 is CASSKWTGGSDTQYF. DNA for the CDR3: TGTGCCAGCAGTAAATGGACAGGGGGCTCAGATACGCAGTATTTT.

The chain has TRBV27 and TRBJ1-5; no clear D. V was shortened by 5 bases and J by 9 bases, with 20 bases between the two germline ends. Germline V gene data show CDR1 as MNHEY and CDR2 as SMNVEV (reference sequence). This CDR3 contains 15 residues. Here the CDR3 DNA reads TGTGCCAGCAGTCCCCTCGCCGGAGCCGGGTGGCCCCAGCATTTT. It translates to CASSPLAGAGWPQHF.

This chain links TRBV27 with TRBJ1-5; 8 bases match TRBD1. J gave up 1 base and V 6 bases, and 5 bases lay outside the gene matches. The CDR3 is made up of 15 amino acids. CDR1 is MNHEY, CDR2 SMNVEV, per germline (reference sequence). The CDR3 here is CASRMDRESNQPQHF. The CDR3 region has the DNA TGTGCCAGCAGGATGGACAGGGAGAGCAATCAGCCCCAGCATTTT.

V is TRBV18 and J is TRBJ2-2; D is undetermined. V lost 7 bases, J lost 0 bases, and 9 bases lay in between. Germline V gives CDR1 KGHSH, CDR2 LQKENI. The CDR3 extends over 14 amino acids. CDR3 in amino acids: CASLESSNTGELFF. As DNA, the CDR3 is TGTGCCAGCTTAGAAAGCTCGAACACCGGGGAGCTGTTTTTT.

This sequence joins TRBV19 and TRBJ2-3, with a possible D match to TRBD1 (6 bases). V shed 4 bases and J shed 2 bases, with 13 bases lying between them. The CDR3 totals 15 residues. Germline V lookup: CDR1 LNHDA, CDR2 SQIVND (reference sequence). The CDR3 DNA reads as TGTGCCAGTAGTAAACCAGCAGGGGACACAGATACGCAGTATTTT. Translated: CASSKPAGDTDTQYF.

The chain links TRBV7-3 to TRBJ1-1; tentatively, D is TRBD1 (5 bases). Between the trimmed V and J ends, which lost 4 bases and 1 base, there was a span of 13 bases. This CDR3 contains 15 residues. Germline V CDR1 and CDR2: SGHTA, FQGTGA. The DNA for the CDR3 is TGTGCCAGCAGCTCTCCGGTGACAGAGAACACTGAAGCTTTCTTT. Translating it yields CASSSPVTENTEAFF.

V is TRBV4-1 and J is TRBJ2-1; D gene ambiguous. The length of the CDR3 is 17 residues. Looked up from germline, CDR1 is MGHRA and CDR2 is YSYEKL. V was clipped by 0 bases and J by 8 bases, with 20 bases between them. CDR3 in amino acids: CASSQDPMDQADDEQFF. The CDR3 DNA reads TGCGCCAGCAGCCAAGACCCGATGGACCAAGCCGACGATGAGCAGTTCTTC.

The chain links TRBV18 to TRBJ1-5; 7 nucleotides align to TRBD1. This CDR3 comprises 15 residues. Unmatched junction bases numbered 6, after V lost 5 bases and J lost 2 bases. Germline lookup yields CDR1 KGHSH and CDR2 LQKENI. The CDR3: CASSAEGARNQPQHF. Written as DNA, the CDR3 is TGTGCCAGCTCAGCAGAGGGGGCCCGCAATCAGCCCCAGCATTTT. The complete variable domain, with remaining parts taken from reference TRBV18 and TRBJ1-5, reads NAGVMQNPRHLVRRRGQEARLRCSPMKGHSHVYWYRQLPEEGLKFMVYLQKENIIDESGMPKERFSAEFPKEGPSILRIQQVVRGDSAAYFCASSAEGARNQPQHFGDGTRLSIL.

The J gene is TRBJ2-1, the V gene TRBV7-2; a weak D match, TRBD2 (6 bases). CDR3 length: 15 amino acids. V was clipped by 5 bases and J by 0 bases, with 11 bases between them. CDR1 and CDR2 (germline): SGHTA, FQGNSA. This chain's CDR3 is CASSAGLSSYNEQFF. The CDR3 coding sequence is TGTGCCAGCAGCGCGGGACTTTCCTCCTACAATGAGCAGTTCTTC.

The rearrangement uses TRBV30 and TRBJ1-4; D is unclear. Trimming shortened V by 0 bases and J by 7 bases, and 6 bases separated the two germline ends. From germline, CDR1 is GTSNPN and CDR2 SVGIG (reference sequence). This CDR3 spans 12 amino acids. In DNA form, the CDR3 reads TGTGCCTGGAGTGTACTAACTGAAAAACTGTTTTTT. Translation gives CAWSVLTEKLFF.

This chain joins TRBV5-4 and TRBJ1-6; D is unresolved. Germline assignment: CDR1 SGHNT and CDR2 YYREEE (reference sequence). Trimming shortened V by 4 bases and J by 0 bases, and 8 bases separated the two germline ends. CDR3 size: 15 residues. In nucleotides, the CDR3 is TGTGCCAGCAGCCGCGGGAGCTCCTATAATTCACCCCTCCACTTT. Translation: CASSRGSSYNSPLHF.

This rearrangement joins TRBV25-1 to TRBJ2-1; 10 bases match TRBD1. Germline trimming cut 3 bases from V and 3 bases from J; bases unmatched to any gene: 2. The CDR3 sequence is 15 residues long. CDR1 and CDR2 from the germline V gene are MGHDK and SYGVNS. The CDR3 DNA reads TGTGCCAGCAGTGATGGACAGGGGGTCTACAATGAGCAGTTCTTC. Amino acid sequence: CASSDGQGVYNEQFF.

This clone was found once. The V and J genes are TRBV19 and TRBJ2-7, with D possibly being TRBD1 (5 bases). The CDR3 spans 16 residues. V lost 0 bases to trimming and J lost 3 bases, with 15 bases between them. CDR1 and CDR2 (germline): LNHDA, SQIVND (reference sequence). The CDR3 loop is CASSIDWEGQGYEQYF. In DNA, the CDR3 is TGTGCCAGTAGTATAGATTGGGAAGGGCAGGGCTACGAGCAGTACTTC.

The chain joins TRBV5-1 to TRBJ2-2, with D perhaps matching TRBD1 (5 bases). Trimming pared 0 bases from V and 1 base from J, leaving 10 bases between. This CDR3 has 16 residues. From germline, CDR1 is SGHRS and CDR2 YFSETQ. In nucleotides, the CDR3 is TGCGCCAGCAGCTTGGTAGTGGGGCAGAACACCGGGGAGCTGTTTTTT. It encodes CASSLVVGQNTGELFF.

CDR3 DNA sequence: TGTGCCTGGAGTTCAGGGGACAATGAGCAGTTCTTC. This sequence encodes CAWSSGDNEQFF. V usage is TRBV30 and J usage is TRBJ2-1; perhaps TRBD1 as D (6 bases). This CDR3 comprises 12 residues. CDR1 is GTSNPN and CDR2 is SVGIG in the germline V gene (reference sequence). Between the trimmed V and J ends, which lost 2 bases and 5 bases, there was a span of 7 bases.

The chain links TRBV10-3 to TRBJ1-5; the D gene is possibly TRBD1 (6 bases). This CDR3 spans 18 amino acids. Germline-derived CDR1 and CDR2 are ENHRY and SYGVKD. Trimming cost V 0 bases and J 7 bases, with 22 bases left between them. The CDR3 region has the DNA TGTGCCATCAGTGAGTCGAACCTTGGGGGCGGGTTGGGGCAGCCCCAGCATTTT. This encodes CAISESNLGGGLGQPQHF.

This chain uses TRBV27 with TRBJ1-5, with a weak D call TRBD1 (5 bases). The V gene lost 6 bases and the J gene lost 6 bases, with 21 bases spanning the gap. Per germline, CDR1 MNHEY and CDR2 SMNVEV (reference sequence). CDR3 length equals 16 residues. The CDR3 region has the DNA TGTGCCAGCAGCCCTTTGGGGGGGGTGGGAGGTCAGCCCCAGCATTTT. Translating gives CASSPLGGVGGQPQHF.

Written as DNA, the CDR3 is TGCGCCAGCAGCCATGCCGGGGGACAGGTCCGGGTTAGAGAGACCCAGTACTTC. Its translation: CASSHAGGQVRVRETQYF. The rearrangement joins TRBV4-1 to TRBJ2-5; 8 bases line up with TRBD1. Per germline, CDR1 MGHRA and CDR2 YSYEKL. The CDR3 is 18 amino acids. J was trimmed by 4 bases and V by 3 bases; bases with no gene match: 16.

This chain connects TRBV3-1 (or the pseudogene TRBV3-2) to TRBJ2-1; D is perhaps TRBD2 (6 bases). The germline gives CDR1 LGHDT, CDR2 YNNKEL (reference sequence). V was cut by 0 bases and J by 9 bases, with 15 bases left in between. This CDR3 is 15 amino acids long. The CDR3, as DNA: TGTGCCAGCAGCCAAGATCTCGGGGAGGAGGGTGAGCAGTTCTTC. Amino acid sequence: CASSQDLGEEGEQFF.

The chain carries TRBV12-3 or TRBV12-4 and TRBJ1-1; no reliable D call. The CDR3 is made up of 12 amino acids. V lost 4 bases and J 3 bases, leaving 6 bases between the germline ends. CDR3 in DNA: TGTGCCAGCAGTTCCCCGTACACTGAAGCTTTCTTT. Encoded protein: CASSSPYTEAFF.

The gene calls are TRBV7-6 and TRBJ2-2, with D possibly matching TRBD2 (5 bases). Trimming shortened V by 5 bases and J by 1 base, and 11 bases separated the two germline ends. Germline V gives CDR1 SGHVS, CDR2 FNYEAQ. This CDR3 is built from 15 residues. The CDR3 region has the DNA TGTGCCAGCAGCGCCGACGGACTGAACACCGGGGAGCTGTTTTTT. It yields the protein CASSADGLNTGELFF.

The rearrangement links TRBV7-2 to TRBJ1-2; 8 bases line up with TRBD1. From germline, CDR1 is SGHTA and CDR2 FQGNSA. V lost 5 bases to trimming and J lost 8 bases; unmatched junction nucleotides: 10. The CDR3 spans 14 residues. The DNA for the CDR3 is TGTGCCAGCAGCCCACGGACAGGGCCTGGGGGCTACACCTTC. It encodes CASSPRTGPGGYTF.